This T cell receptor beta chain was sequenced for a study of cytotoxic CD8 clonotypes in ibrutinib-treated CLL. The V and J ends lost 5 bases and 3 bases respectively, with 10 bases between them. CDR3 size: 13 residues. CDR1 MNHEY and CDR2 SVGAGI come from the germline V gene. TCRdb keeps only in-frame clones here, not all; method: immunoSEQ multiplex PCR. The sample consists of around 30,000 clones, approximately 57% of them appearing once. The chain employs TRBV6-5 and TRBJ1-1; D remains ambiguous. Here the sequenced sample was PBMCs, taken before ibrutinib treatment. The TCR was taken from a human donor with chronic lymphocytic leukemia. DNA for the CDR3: TGTGCCAGCAGTCTATCTGGGGACACTGAAGCTTTCTTT. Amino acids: CASSLSGDTEAFF.